These 25 T cell receptor beta chains came from one sample sequenced in a study of T cells in women clearing cervical HPV infection. Data came from immunoSEQ multiplex PCR; TCRdb stores just in-frame clones and leaves some out. The sample shows tens of thousands of clones, and about 23% sits with its ten largest clones. Sequencing used blood buffy coat. Receptors were obtained from a woman between 18 and 70 years old with a cervical HPV16 infection that either progressed to CIN3+ or cleared (not recorded which).

In the case of this clone: The observed sequence ends 3 residues before the CDR3 terminus, with the missing tail filled in from the germline J gene. This chain links TRBV30 with TRBJ1-2; a weak D match, TRBD1 (5 bases). The CDR3 length is 17 residues. Germline assignment: CDR1 GTSNPN and CDR2 SVGIG (reference sequence). CDR3 amino acids: CAWSLLILGVSYNDYTF. Incomplete CDR3 DNA: TGTGCCTGGAGTCTCCTTATTCTAGGGGTATCCTACAATGAC.

On this clone: The read ends 3 residues early relative to the CDR3; the germline J gene fills the gap. The chain carries TRBV5-3 and TRBJ1-2; 12 bases line up with TRBD1. TRBV5-3 qualifies as an ORF whose function is uncertain. This CDR3 spans 16 amino acids. Trimming removed 4 bases from V and 4 bases from J; junction bases left unmatched: 8. The covered CDR3 bases are TGTGCCAGAAGCCCCGGGACAGGGGGCATTTGCTATGGC. Translating gives CARSPGTGGICYG. From start to end, the CDR3 is CARSPGTGGICYGYTF.

A word on this clone: Read sequence stops 3 residues before the CDR3 end, and the germline J gene provides the missing end. V usage is TRBV19 and J usage is TRBJ2-7, with 7 bases fitting TRBD2. This CDR3 has 15 residues. CDR1 is LNHDA and CDR2 is SQIVND in the germline V gene (reference sequence). V shed 2 bases, J shed 3 bases, and the junction held 7 bases outside the gene matches. CDR3 DNA (partial): TGTGCCAGTAGTATATTGGGGGGGATCCTCTACGAG. The encoded protein is CASSILGGILYE. The entire CDR3 reads CASSILGGILYEQYF.

For this clone: The read terminates 3 residues before the CDR3 end, so the remaining end is supplied by the germline J gene. The V gene is TRBV18, the J gene TRBJ2-7, with D possibly being TRBD1 (5 bases). This CDR3 has 14 residues. Trimming removed 6 bases from V and 2 bases from J, with 14 bases in between. CDR1 is KGHSH and CDR2 is LQKENI in the germline V gene. The sequenced CDR3 bases are TGTGCCAGCTCTTCCGAGACAGTCGCCTACGAG. Translated: CASSSETVAYE. The whole CDR3 reads CASSSETVAYEQYF.

Notes on this clone: The CDR3 end is not reached by the read, which stops 3 residues before it; the germline J gene fills it in. The chain couples TRBV20-1 to TRBJ2-1; TRBD1 is a possible D gene (5 bases). With 2 bases removed from V and 0 bases from J, the gap between germline ends came to 11 bases. Germline V gene sequence: CDR1 DFQATT, CDR2 SNEGSKA (reference sequence). The length of the CDR3 is 15 residues. The CDR3 reads CSARRGVSSYNEQFF. The CDR3 DNA, read in part, is TGCAGTGCTAGAAGGGGCGTTAGCTCCTACAATGAG.

About this clone itself: The read ends 3 residues early relative to the CDR3; the germline J gene fills the gap. The V gene is TRBV2, the J gene TRBJ1-1; 8 bases match TRBD1. The V gene end was trimmed by 5 bases and the J gene end by 4 bases; junction bases not matched to a gene: 9. The CDR3 length is 15 residues. CDR1 is SNHLY and CDR2 is FYNNEI in the germline V gene. The CDR3 spells CASSQGARGGTEAFF. The sequenced part of the CDR3 DNA is TGTGCCAGCAGTCAGGGGGCCCGGGGAGGCACTGAA.

Remarks on this clone: Read sequence stops 3 residues before the CDR3 end, and the germline J gene provides the missing end. This chain uses TRBV2 with TRBJ1-4; D perhaps matches TRBD1 (5 bases). Germline CDR1 SNHLY, CDR2 FYNNEI. This CDR3 comprises 15 residues. The CDR3 loop reads CASSAANSGANVLFF. CDR3 DNA, as far as it was read: TGTGCCAGCAGCGCGGCCAACTCTGGGGCCAACGTA.

Judged by frequency, this clone is medium-sized (0.01 to 0.1%). The CDR3 protein is CSASTGTENSPLHF. The CDR3 bases that were read are TGCAGCGCCTCGACCGGGACAGAAAATTCACCC. The V call is TRBV29-1, the J call TRBJ1-6; 7 bases fit TRBD1. The read ends 3 residues early relative to the CDR3; the germline J gene fills the gap. V dropped 7 bases and J dropped 7; count of bases not matched to a gene: 10. Germline loops: CDR1 SQVTM, CDR2 ANQGSEA. This CDR3 region has 14 residues.

About this clone: Read data end 3 residues before the CDR3 end; the end is taken from the germline J gene. The V and J genes are TRBV7-9 and TRBJ2-2, with a possible D match to TRBD2 (5 bases). The CDR3 is 13 amino acids. Germline V gene data show CDR1 as SEHNR and CDR2 as FQNEAQ (reference sequence). The part of the CDR3 DNA that was read is TGTGCCAGCAGCTCGTCGGGGAATTCACCG. Protein product: CASSSSGNSP. The full CDR3 protein reads CASSSSGNSPLFF.

Turning to this clone: From the germline J gene comes the end of the CDR3, since the read stops 3 residues before it. The J gene is TRBJ2-3, the V gene TRBV12-3 or TRBV12-4; D may be TRBD2 (5 bases). The CDR3 is 14 residues long. The CDR3 protein is CASRATMDQETQYF. The CDR3 DNA, read in part, is TGTGCCAGCAGGGCGACTATGGATCAAGAGACG.

As regards this clone: Sequencing ends 3 residues short of the CDR3 end; the germline J gene provides the rest. The chain combines TRBV18 with TRBJ2-4, with D possibly TRBD1 on 6 matching bases. Germline lookup yields CDR1 KGHSH and CDR2 LQKENI. The CDR3 has 21 amino acids. V dropped 0 bases and J dropped 0 bases, with 24 bases sitting between them. Here the CDR3 reads CASSPPRVPGENLLAKNIQYF. CDR3 bases read: TGTGCCAGCTCACCACCCCGCGTGCCAGGGGAAAACCTACTAGCCAAAAACATT. Using reference TRBV18 and TRBJ2-4 for the parts outside the CDR3, the full variable domain is NAGVMQNPRHLVRRRGQEARLRCSPMKGHSHVYWYRQLPEEGLKFMVYLQKENIIDESGMPKERFSAEFPKEGPSILRIQQVVRGDSAAYFCASSPPRVPGENLLAKNIQYFGAGTRLSVL.

The CDR3 spells CASSLAVAGGNIQYF. The CDR3 DNA, read in part, is TGCGCCAGCAGCTTGGCGGTAGCGGGAGGGAACATT. This chain uses TRBV5-1 with TRBJ2-4; 11 nucleotides align to TRBD2. The read stops 3 residues short of the end of the CDR3; the missing end is completed from the germline J gene. CDR1 is SGHRS, CDR2 YFSETQ, per germline. Trimming at V came to 0 bases and at J to 7 bases, leaving 3 bases not matched to a gene. The CDR3 has 15 residues. The full variable domain, rest sourced from reference TRBV5-1 and TRBJ2-4, is KAGVTQTPRYLIKTRGQQVTLSCSPISGHRSVSWYQQTPGQGLQFLFEYFSETQRNKGNFPGRFSGRQFSNSRSEMNVSTLELGDSALYLCASSLAVAGGNIQYFGAGTRLSVL.

Turning to this clone: The sequence runs out 3 residues before the end of the CDR3; the remainder is reconstructed from the germline J gene. The chain carries TRBV29-1 and TRBJ1-1, with D uncertain. The V and J ends lost 7 bases and 1 base respectively, with 10 bases between them. Germline V gene data show CDR1 as SQVTM and CDR2 as ANQGSEA. The CDR3 runs 12 residues. The CDR3 region is CSGRSGNTEAFF. The DNA read from the CDR3 is TGCAGCGGAAGAAGCGGGAACACTGAA.

As regards this clone: The read terminates 3 residues before the CDR3 end, so the remaining end is supplied by the germline J gene. J is TRBJ2-3 and V is TRBV7-9, with 7 bases lining up with TRBD2. CDR1 is SEHNR, CDR2 FQNEAQ, per germline (reference sequence). The CDR3 covers 15 residues. V lost 1 base, J lost 5 bases, and 6 bases stayed unmatched. The covered CDR3 bases are TGTGCCAGCAGCTTAGAAGGCGGGAGAATAGATACG. Encoded protein: CASSLEGGRIDT. The CDR3, in full, reads CASSLEGGRIDTQYF.

On this clone itself: The read terminates 3 residues ahead of where the CDR3 ends, so the germline J gene completes it. The chain joins TRBV6-2 or TRBV6-3 to TRBJ2-2, with 7 positions matching TRBD2. The CDR3 sequence is 16 residues long. Unmatched junction bases numbered 7, after V lost 0 bases and J lost 6 bases. The germline gives CDR1 MNHEY, CDR2 SVGEGT. The DNA read from the CDR3 is TGTGCCAGCAGTTACTCGAGAACGACTAGCCCCGGGGAG. It is translated as CASSYSRTTSPGE. The entire CDR3 sequence reads CASSYSRTTSPGELFF.

Concerning this clone: The read ends 3 residues early relative to the CDR3; the germline J gene fills the gap. The chain links TRBV18 to TRBJ2-7; TRBD2 might be the D (7 bases). With 1 base removed from V and 3 bases from J, the gap between germline ends came to 13 bases. There are 15 residues in the CDR3. The germline V gene has CDR1 KGHSH and CDR2 LQKENI. CDR3 bases read: TGTGCCAGCTCACCACGGGGGGGCCCCAGCTACGAG. Translating it yields CASSPRGGPSYE. The complete CDR3 protein is CASSPRGGPSYEQYF.

Remarks on this clone: The read ends 3 residues early relative to the CDR3; the germline J gene fills the gap. The V call is TRBV6-2 or TRBV6-3, the J call TRBJ2-7; tentative D call: TRBD1 (5 bases). This CDR3 has 12 amino acids. Trimming left V 6 bases short and J 6 bases short, with 12 bases between. Germline V gene lookup returns CDR1 MNHEY and CDR2 SVGEGT. The CDR3 here is CASRRSRGEQYF. CDR3 DNA (partial): TGTGCCAGCAGACGCTCTAGGGGCGAG.

In the case of this clone: The DNA ends 3 residues before the CDR3 does, and the rest of the CDR3 is filled in from the germline J gene. The V gene is TRBV5-1, the J gene TRBJ2-7, with a possible D match to TRBD1 (6 bases). Trimming removed 4 bases at V and 2 bases at J, with 10 bases between. CDR3 length equals 13 residues. The germline gives CDR1 SGHRS, CDR2 YFSETQ. The DNA read from the CDR3 is TGCGCCAGCAGCCACAGGGAAACCTACGAG. Protein product: CASSHRETYE. The full CDR3 protein is CASSHRETYEQYF.

The CDR3 DNA, read in part, is TGCGCCAGCAGTGGAGGACTAGCGGGGCCTAGCACAGATACG. Amino acid sequence: CASSGGLAGPSTDT. The complete CDR3 sequence is CASSGGLAGPSTDTQYF. This chain connects TRBV10-2 to TRBJ2-3, with 12 positions matching TRBD2. The read stops 3 residues short of the end of the CDR3; the missing end is completed from the germline J gene. Germline V CDR1 and CDR2: WSHSY, SAAADI. Losses at the gene ends were 4 bases for V and 0 bases for J; bases not matched to a gene: 5. The length of the CDR3 is 17 residues.

Remarks on this clone: The sequence runs out 3 residues before the end of the CDR3; the remainder is reconstructed from the germline J gene. The rearrangement uses TRBV18 and TRBJ2-7; 7 nucleotides agree with TRBD2. Germline V lookup: CDR1 KGHSH, CDR2 LQKENI. Germline trimming cut 2 bases from V and 0 bases from J; bases unmatched to any gene: 7. The CDR3 is made up of 16 amino acids. The sequenced CDR3 bases are TGTGCCAGCTCACCAGCGGGGACTACAAGCTCCTACGAG. It translates to CASSPAGTTSSYE. The whole CDR3 is CASSPAGTTSSYEQYF. The variable domain in full, completed from reference TRBV18 and TRBJ2-7, reads NAGVMQNPRHLVRRRGQEARLRCSPMKGHSHVYWYRQLPEEGLKFMVYLQKENIIDESGMPKERFSAEFPKEGPSILRIQQVVRGDSAAYFCASSPAGTTSSYEQYFGPGTRLTVT.

In regard to this clone: Read coverage stops 3 residues before the CDR3 terminus; the germline J gene supplies the remainder. The same CDR3 arises from other DNA sequences in this sample as well. The chain uses TRBV14 and TRBJ2-2; D possibly corresponds to TRBD1 (6 bases). The V and J ends lost 6 bases and 3 bases respectively, with 17 bases between them. Germline CDR1 is SGHDN and CDR2 is FVKESK. The CDR3 totals 16 residues. The CDR3 bases that were read are TGTGCCAGCAGTCCATTAGAAACAGGGTACACCGGGGAG. As protein: CASSPLETGYTGE. In full, the CDR3 reads CASSPLETGYTGELFF.

Notes on this clone: The read gets to within 3 residues of the CDR3 end, and the germline J gene fills in the rest. The V gene is TRBV19, the J gene TRBJ2-1; D unresolved. The V gene's germline CDR1 is LNHDA and CDR2 SQIVND (reference sequence). This CDR3 contains 13 residues. Trimming pared 2 bases from V and 6 bases from J, leaving 8 bases between. This CDR3 reads CASSISPGNEQFF. The CDR3 DNA, read in part, is TGTGCCAGTAGTATATCTCCGGGCAATGAG.

In regard to this clone: Read data end 3 residues before the CDR3 end; the end is taken from the germline J gene. The rearrangement joins TRBV10-3 to TRBJ2-1; TRBD2 aligns across 9 bases. Germline CDR1 ENHRY, CDR2 SYGVKD. V lost 9 bases to trimming and J lost 5 bases; unmatched junction nucleotides: 5. The CDR3 is 13 amino acids. The CDR3 sequence: CAIGLAPHNEQFF. CDR3 DNA (partial): TGTGCCATAGGACTAGCGCCCCACAATGAG.

As to this clone: Read coverage stops 3 residues before the CDR3 terminus; the germline J gene supplies the remainder. The chain uses TRBV2 and TRBJ1-5; no clear D gene. The CDR3 is made up of 14 amino acids. The ends were cut back, 6 bases at V and 4 bases at J, with 13 bases in the middle. From germline, CDR1 is SNHLY and CDR2 FYNNEI. Partial CDR3 DNA: TGTGCCAGCAGCCCCCGGGGTGGTAATCAGCCC. As protein: CASSPRGGNQP. The entire CDR3 reads CASSPRGGNQPQHF.

Remarks on this clone: Read sequence stops 3 residues before the CDR3 end, and the germline J gene provides the missing end. This chain uses TRBV27 with TRBJ2-4; perhaps TRBD2 as D (6 bases). Per germline, CDR1 MNHEY and CDR2 SMNVEV (reference sequence). This CDR3 spans 16 amino acids. V shed 5 bases and J shed 0 bases, with 14 bases lying between them. The CDR3 DNA, read in part, is TGTGCCAGCAGTCCTCAACCGGGACTAGCCAAAAACATT. Amino acid sequence: CASSPQPGLAKNI. From start to end, the CDR3 is CASSPQPGLAKNIQYF.